This T cell receptor beta chain was profiled in a study of blood T cells in healthy people across ages. This clonotype has just a few counts. The authors ran a second PCR of about 6 to 12 cycles using a sample-barcoded 5' primer and a J-beta primer mix. MiXCR, applied by TCRdb to the 5' RACE reads, yields one record per CDR3 protein. The sample carries 700,000 or so distinct CDR3 sequences, roughly two fifths recorded once. The CDR3 is made up of 14 amino acids. V was pared by 6 bases and J by 3 bases, with 15 bases between. Germline CDR1 SQVTM, CDR2 ANQGSEA. This receptor was identified in an elderly man in good health. This chain connects TRBV29-1 to TRBJ1-5; D uncertain. The sequencing sample was made of blood. The CDR3 region has the DNA TGCAGCGTCCTCCCGGGTTTCATCAATCAGCCCCAGCATTTT. Amino acid sequence: CSVLPGFINQPQHF.